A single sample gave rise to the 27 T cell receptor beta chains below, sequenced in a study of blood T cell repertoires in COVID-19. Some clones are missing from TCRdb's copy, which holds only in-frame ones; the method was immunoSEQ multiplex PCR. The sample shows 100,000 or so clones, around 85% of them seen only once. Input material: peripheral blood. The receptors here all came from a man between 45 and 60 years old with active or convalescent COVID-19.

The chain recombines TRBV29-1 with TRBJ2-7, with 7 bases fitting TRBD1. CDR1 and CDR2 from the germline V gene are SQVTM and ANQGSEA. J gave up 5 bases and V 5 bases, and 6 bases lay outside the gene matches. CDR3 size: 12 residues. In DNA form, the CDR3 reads TGCAGCGTTCGACAGGGATCCAACGAGCAGTACTTC. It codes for CSVRQGSNEQYF.

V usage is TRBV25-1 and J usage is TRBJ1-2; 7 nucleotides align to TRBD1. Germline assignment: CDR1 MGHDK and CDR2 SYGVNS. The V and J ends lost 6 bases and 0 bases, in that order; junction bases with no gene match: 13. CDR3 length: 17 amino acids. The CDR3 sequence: CASRHLTGPPANYGYTF. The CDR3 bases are TGTGCCAGCAGACACCTGACAGGGCCCCCAGCTAACTATGGCTACACCTTC.

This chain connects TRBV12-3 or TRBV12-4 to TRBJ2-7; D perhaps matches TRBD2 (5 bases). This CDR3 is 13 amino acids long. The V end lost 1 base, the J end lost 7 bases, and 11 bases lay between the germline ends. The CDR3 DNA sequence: TGTGCCAGCAGTTTAGGAGGGCCCCGGGAGCAGTACTTC. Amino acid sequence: CASSLGGPREQYF.

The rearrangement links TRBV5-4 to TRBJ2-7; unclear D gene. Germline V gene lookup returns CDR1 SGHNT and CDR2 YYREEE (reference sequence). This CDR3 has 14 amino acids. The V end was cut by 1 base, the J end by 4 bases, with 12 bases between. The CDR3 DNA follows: TGTGCCAGCAGCTTGTCTGGCGGTGTATACGAGCAGTACTTC. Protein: CASSLSGGVYEQYF.

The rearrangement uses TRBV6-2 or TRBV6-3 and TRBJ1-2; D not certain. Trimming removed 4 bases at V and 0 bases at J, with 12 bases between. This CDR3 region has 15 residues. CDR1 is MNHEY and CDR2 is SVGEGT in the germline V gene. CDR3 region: CASSSSGVANYGYTF. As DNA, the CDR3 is TGTGCCAGCAGTTCCTCGGGCGTAGCTAACTATGGCTACACCTTC.

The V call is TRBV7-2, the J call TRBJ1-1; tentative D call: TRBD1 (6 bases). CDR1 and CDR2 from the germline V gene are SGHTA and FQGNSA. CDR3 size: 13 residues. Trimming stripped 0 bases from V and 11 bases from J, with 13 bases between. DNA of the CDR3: TGTGCCAGCAGCTTAGCGTCTGAGGGGGGGGCTTTCTTT. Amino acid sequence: CASSLASEGGAFF.

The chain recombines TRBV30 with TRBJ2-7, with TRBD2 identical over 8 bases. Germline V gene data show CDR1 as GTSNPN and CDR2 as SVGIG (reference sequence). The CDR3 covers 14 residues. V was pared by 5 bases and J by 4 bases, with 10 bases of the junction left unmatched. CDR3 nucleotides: TGTGCCTGGGGATGGGGTAGCGGGACATACGAGCAGTACTTC. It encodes CAWGWGSGTYEQYF.

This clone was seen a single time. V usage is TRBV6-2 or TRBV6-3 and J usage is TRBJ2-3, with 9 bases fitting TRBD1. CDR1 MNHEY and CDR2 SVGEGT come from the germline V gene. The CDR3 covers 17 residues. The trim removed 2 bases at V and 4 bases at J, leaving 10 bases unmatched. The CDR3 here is CASSYAPGQGGPDTQYF. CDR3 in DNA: TGTGCCAGCAGTTACGCCCCGGGACAGGGAGGGCCAGATACGCAGTATTTT.

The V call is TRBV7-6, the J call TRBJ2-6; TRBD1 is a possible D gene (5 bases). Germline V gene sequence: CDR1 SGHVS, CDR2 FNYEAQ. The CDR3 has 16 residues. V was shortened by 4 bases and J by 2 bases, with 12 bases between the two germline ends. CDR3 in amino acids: CASSSVGVTGANVLTF. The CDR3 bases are TGTGCCAGCAGCTCCGTAGGGGTTACTGGGGCCAACGTCCTGACTTTC.

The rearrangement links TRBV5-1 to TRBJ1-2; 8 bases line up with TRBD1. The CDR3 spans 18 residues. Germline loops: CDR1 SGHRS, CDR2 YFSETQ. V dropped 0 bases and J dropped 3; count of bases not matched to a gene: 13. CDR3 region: CASSLGRQGRRGDYGYTF. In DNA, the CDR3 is TGCGCCAGCAGCTTGGGACGACAGGGGAGGAGGGGTGACTATGGCTACACCTTC.

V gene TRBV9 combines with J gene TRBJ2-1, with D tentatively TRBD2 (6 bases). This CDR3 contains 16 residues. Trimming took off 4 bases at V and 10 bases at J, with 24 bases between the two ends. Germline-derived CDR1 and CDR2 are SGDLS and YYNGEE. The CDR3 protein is CASSPRLDRVSGEQFF. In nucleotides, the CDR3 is TGTGCCAGCAGCCCCCGACTAGACAGAGTTTCAGGGGAGCAGTTCTTC.

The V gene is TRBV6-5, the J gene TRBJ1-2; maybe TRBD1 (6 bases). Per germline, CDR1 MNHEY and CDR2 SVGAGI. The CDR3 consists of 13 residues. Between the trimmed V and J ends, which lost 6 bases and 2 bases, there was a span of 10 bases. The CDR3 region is CASREQGNYGYTF. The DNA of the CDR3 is TGTGCCAGCAGGGAGCAGGGGAACTATGGCTACACCTTC.

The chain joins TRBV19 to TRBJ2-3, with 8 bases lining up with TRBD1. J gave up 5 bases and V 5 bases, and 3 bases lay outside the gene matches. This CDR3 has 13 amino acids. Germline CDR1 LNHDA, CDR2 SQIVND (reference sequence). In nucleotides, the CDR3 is TGTGCCAGTAGTGCGACAGGGGAAGATACGCAGTATTTT. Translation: CASSATGEDTQYF.

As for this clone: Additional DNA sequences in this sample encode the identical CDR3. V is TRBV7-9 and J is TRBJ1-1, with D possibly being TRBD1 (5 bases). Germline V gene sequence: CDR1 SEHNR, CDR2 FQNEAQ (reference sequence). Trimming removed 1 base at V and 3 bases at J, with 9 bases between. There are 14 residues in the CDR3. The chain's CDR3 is CASSLGLGDTEAFF. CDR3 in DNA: TGTGCCAGCAGCTTAGGTTTAGGGGACACTGAAGCTTTCTTT.

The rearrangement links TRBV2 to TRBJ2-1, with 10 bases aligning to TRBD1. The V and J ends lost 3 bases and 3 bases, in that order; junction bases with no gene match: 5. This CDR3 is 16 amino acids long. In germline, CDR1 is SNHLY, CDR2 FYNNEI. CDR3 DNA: TGTGCCAGCAGTGATTCCGGGACAGGGGTCTACAATGAGCAGTTCTTC. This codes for CASSDSGTGVYNEQFF.

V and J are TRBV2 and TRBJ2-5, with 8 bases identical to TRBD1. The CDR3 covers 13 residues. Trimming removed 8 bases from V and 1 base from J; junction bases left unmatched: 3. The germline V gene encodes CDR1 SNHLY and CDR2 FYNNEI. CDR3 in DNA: TGTGCCAGCCACAGGGGGTTCCAAGAGACCCAGTACTTC. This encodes CASHRGFQETQYF.

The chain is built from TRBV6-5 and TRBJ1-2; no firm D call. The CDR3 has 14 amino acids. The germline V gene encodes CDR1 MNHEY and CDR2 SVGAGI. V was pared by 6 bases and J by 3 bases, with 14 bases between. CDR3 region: CASSLDTTHYGYTF. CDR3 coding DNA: TGTGCCAGCAGCCTCGACACGACGCACTATGGCTACACCTTC.

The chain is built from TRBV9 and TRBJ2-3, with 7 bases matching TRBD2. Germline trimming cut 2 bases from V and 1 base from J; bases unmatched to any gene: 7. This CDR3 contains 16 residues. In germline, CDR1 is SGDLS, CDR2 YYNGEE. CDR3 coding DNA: TGTGCCAGCAGCGTGGGGCTGGGGGGGGGCACAGATACGCAGTATTTT. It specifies CASSVGLGGGTDTQYF. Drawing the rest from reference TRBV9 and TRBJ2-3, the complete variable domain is DSGVTQTPKHLITATGQRVTLRCSPRSGDLSVYWYQQSLDQGLQFLIQYYNGEERAKGNILERFSAQQFPDLHSELNLSSLELGDSALYFCASSVGLGGGTDTQYFGPGTRLTVL.

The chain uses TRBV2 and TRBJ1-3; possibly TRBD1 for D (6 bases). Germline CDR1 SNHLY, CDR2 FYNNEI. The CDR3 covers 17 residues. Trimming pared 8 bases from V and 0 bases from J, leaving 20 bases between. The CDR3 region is CASHWEKDRPSGNTIYF. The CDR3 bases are TGTGCCAGCCATTGGGAAAAGGACAGACCCTCTGGAAACACCATATATTTT.

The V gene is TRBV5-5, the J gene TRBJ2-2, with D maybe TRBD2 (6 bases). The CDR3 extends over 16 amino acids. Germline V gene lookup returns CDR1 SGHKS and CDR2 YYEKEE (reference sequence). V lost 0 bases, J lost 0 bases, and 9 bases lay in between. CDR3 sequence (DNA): TGTGCCAGCAGCTTGGAAGGCGGGGCGAACACCGGGGAGCTGTTTTTT. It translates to CASSLEGGANTGELFF.

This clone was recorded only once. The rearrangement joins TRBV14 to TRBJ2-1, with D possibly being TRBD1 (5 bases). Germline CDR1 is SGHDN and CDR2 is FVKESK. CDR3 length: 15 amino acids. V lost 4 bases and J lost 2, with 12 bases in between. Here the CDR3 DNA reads TGTGCCAGCAGCCCGCAGGGTTATACCTACAATGAGCAGTTCTTC. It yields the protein CASSPQGYTYNEQFF.

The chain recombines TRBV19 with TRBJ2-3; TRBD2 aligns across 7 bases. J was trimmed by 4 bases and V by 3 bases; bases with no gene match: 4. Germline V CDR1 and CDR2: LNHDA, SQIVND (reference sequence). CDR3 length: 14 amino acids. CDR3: CASSITGGPDTQYF. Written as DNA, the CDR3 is TGTGCCAGTAGTATTACGGGAGGACCAGATACGCAGTATTTT.

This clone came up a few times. CDR3 nucleotide sequence: TGTGCCAGCGGTTGGGGAGGTGAGCAGTTCTTC. It yields the protein CASGWGGEQFF. J is TRBJ2-1 and V is TRBV9; possibly TRBD2 for D (6 bases). Germline CDR1 and CDR2: SGDLS and YYNGEE. The CDR3 runs to 11 residues. The V gene lost 7 bases and the J gene lost 9 bases, with 11 bases spanning the gap.

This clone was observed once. The CDR3 region has the DNA TGTGCCAGCTCCCAGAGCAGGGCTAATGAAAAACTGTTTTTT. Protein sequence: CASSQSRANEKLFF. This rearrangement joins TRBV18 to TRBJ1-4, with D perhaps matching TRBD1 (5 bases). Deletions cut 6 bases from V and 3 bases from J, with 11 bases between. CDR1 is KGHSH and CDR2 is LQKENI in the germline V gene. The CDR3 runs to 14 residues.

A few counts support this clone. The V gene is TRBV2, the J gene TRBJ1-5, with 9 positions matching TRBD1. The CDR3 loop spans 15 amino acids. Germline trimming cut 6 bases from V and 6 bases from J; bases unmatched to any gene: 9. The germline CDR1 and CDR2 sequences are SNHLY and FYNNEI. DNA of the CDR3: TGTGCCAGCAGCAATTGGGACAGGGTGAGTCAGCCCCAGCATTTT. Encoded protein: CASSNWDRVSQPQHF.

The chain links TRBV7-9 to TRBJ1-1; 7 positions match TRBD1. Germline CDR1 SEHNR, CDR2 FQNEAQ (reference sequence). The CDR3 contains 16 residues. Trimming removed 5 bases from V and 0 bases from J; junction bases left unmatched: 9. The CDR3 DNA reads TGTGCCAGCAGCCTTGGGACAGCCTACCTGAACACTGAAGCTTTCTTT. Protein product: CASSLGTAYLNTEAFF.

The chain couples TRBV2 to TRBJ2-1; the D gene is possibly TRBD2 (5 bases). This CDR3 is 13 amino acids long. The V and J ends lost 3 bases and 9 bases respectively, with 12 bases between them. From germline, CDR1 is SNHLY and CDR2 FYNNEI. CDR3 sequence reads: CASSERLRGEQFF. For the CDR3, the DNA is TGTGCCAGCAGTGAGAGACTACGAGGTGAGCAGTTCTTC.